Listed below are T cell receptor beta chains from one sample, sequenced in a study of vaccination and CD4 T cells after COVID-19. The antigens of these receptors remain unknown. TCRdb fed the PCR reads into MiXCR, producing one record per CDR3 protein. Among around 15,000 distinct CDR3 sequences listed, about 57% were seen once. Material for sequencing was CD4+ T cells from blood, cultured in vitro. The receptors originated from a human donor who had recovered from COVID-19. CDR3s include the opening cysteine and the closing phenylalanine or tryptophan. Each record gives: CDR3 protein, V gene.

CDR3aa: CSAASLLTDTQYF; v_gene: TRBV20-1
CDR3aa: CASSVAGTGADTDTQYF; v_gene: TRBV12-3/TRBV12-4
CDR3aa: CASSDPRGFSNQPQHF; v_gene: TRBV6-1
CDR3aa: CASRGTGMAEAFF; v_gene: TRBV12-3/TRBV12-4
CDR3aa: CASSIRGADEKLFF; v_gene: TRBV19
CDR3aa: CASTLKGGGRNYGYTF; v_gene: TRBV19
CDR3aa: CASSVRSGNTGELFF; v_gene: TRBV7-6
CDR3aa: CSARDPWNSGNTIYF; v_gene: TRBV20-1
CDR3aa: CASSRIQGGGEKLFF; v_gene: TRBV7-9
CDR3aa: CASSLSQEIQYF; v_gene: TRBV2
CDR3aa: CASSYSQGAEAFF; v_gene: TRBV6-2/TRBV6-3
CDR3aa: CSAQPSGINSETQYF; v_gene: TRBV20-1
CDR3aa: CASRRTGDEQYF; v_gene: TRBV2
CDR3aa: CASSEPGRDYGYTF; v_gene: TRBV7-2
CDR3aa: CAISETGMNTEAFF; v_gene: TRBV10-3
CDR3aa: CASRSTGTSGDTQYF; v_gene: TRBV28
CDR3aa: CASSPGGTVESPLHF; v_gene: TRBV5-3
CDR3aa: CASRKQGTEAFF; v_gene: TRBV12-3/TRBV12-4
CDR3aa: CASSSGSEAFF; v_gene: TRBV6-5
CDR3aa: CASSPQDLGNTIYF; v_gene: TRBV19
CDR3aa: CASSLGNRPAEAFF; v_gene: TRBV7-2
CDR3aa: CASSTLARTGTRETQYF; v_gene: TRBV6-1
CDR3aa: CASSKRTDNEAFF; v_gene: TRBV19
CDR3aa: CASRSSSFRGNTIYF; v_gene: TRBV28
CDR3aa: CASSRPLNTGELFF; v_gene: TRBV11-3
CDR3aa: CASSITGVSYEQYF; v_gene: TRBV19
CDR3aa: CASSIIGTGGMQPQHF; v_gene: TRBV19
CDR3aa: CASTSGTSGTDTQYF; v_gene: TRBV2
CDR3aa: CASSHLAQTGYSYEQYF; v_gene: TRBV19
CDR3aa: CASRLDRATEAFF; v_gene: TRBV19
CDR3aa: CASSQGQGVWGYTF; v_gene: TRBV4-3
CDR3aa: CASSLGGRLDTQYF; v_gene: TRBV5-1
CDR3aa: CSARLLAGVSEQFF; v_gene: TRBV20-1
CDR3aa: CASSRTHLTYGYTF; v_gene: TRBV19
CDR3aa: CASSVLQGGNTIYF; v_gene: TRBV2
CDR3aa: CASSFEGSNSPLHF; v_gene: TRBV7-2
CDR3aa: CSASPGTTSSYEQYF; v_gene: TRBV20-1
CDR3aa: CASSYSNGRGDQETQYF; v_gene: TRBV6-2/TRBV6-3
CDR3aa: CASSQELAVTPYGYTF; v_gene: TRBV14
CDR3aa: CASSSRLGGGYTF; v_gene: TRBV7-2
CDR3aa: CASSLGLPTDTQYF; v_gene: TRBV27
CDR3aa: CASSLSSYNSPLHF; v_gene: TRBV12-3/TRBV12-4
CDR3aa: CASSRTDNNSPLHF; v_gene: TRBV19
CDR3aa: CASSWGTAAGELFF; v_gene: TRBV6-1
CDR3aa: CASGARGYEQYF; v_gene: TRBV6-1
CDR3aa: CARETGGNQPQHF; v_gene: TRBV15
CDR3aa: CSASQTAQYQETQYF; v_gene: TRBV20-1
CDR3aa: CASSYSTGGQSEAFF; v_gene: TRBV6-2/TRBV6-3
CDR3aa: CASSLSPTGFQFYEQYF; v_gene: TRBV4-1
CDR3aa: CASSFGLILREQYF; v_gene: TRBV11-2
CDR3aa: CASSLDYGYTF; v_gene: TRBV12-3/TRBV12-4
CDR3aa: CASSEDRGGGQPQHF; v_gene: TRBV6-1
CDR3aa: CASRPDLGREAFF; v_gene: TRBV6-1
CDR3aa: CASSPRSSNQPQHF; v_gene: TRBV12-3/TRBV12-4
CDR3aa: CSATWVAGTEAFF; v_gene: TRBV20-1
CDR3aa: CASLVKSGKNTEAFF; v_gene: TRBV6-1
CDR3aa: CASSAGRDGVYGYTF; v_gene: TRBV27
CDR3aa: CASSDRGKSPLHF; v_gene: TRBV19
CDR3aa: CASITDPSRWTEAFF; v_gene: TRBV28
CDR3aa: CASSARDGIHEQYF; v_gene: TRBV7-9